The clone carrying this TCR beta chain was seen only a few times. As yet, its antigen is unknown. Likely unrecorded immune exposures existed in these nominally healthy donors. The data originate from a study of cytomegalovirus exposure and HLA in healthy donors. Study information: Within an early data release were about 85 million unique TCRs drawn from HLA-typed donors. General study points: The availability of immune exposure information extended only to CMV serostatus. Later analysis suggested links between common viral pathogens and several top significant clusters.

60 Vbeta and 13 Jbeta primers were used in PCR. TCRdb's copy holds only in-frame clones and misses some; the assay was immunoSEQ multiplex PCR. The profile shows more than 95,000 clones, roughly three quarters of them singletons. The CDR3 consists of 17 residues. Germline CDR1 is LNHNV and CDR2 is YYDKDF (reference sequence). With 0 bases clipped from V and 5 bases from J, the junction kept 9 bases outside the gene matches. The V and J genes are TRBV15 and TRBJ2-3; 9 bases fit TRBD2. Sequenced sample: PBMCs. This TCR was recovered from a man aged 45-60 years in good health and CMV-seropositive. Here the CDR3 reads CATSREVAGDIGDTQYF. The CDR3 DNA follows: TGTGCCACCAGCAGAGAGGTAGCGGGAGATATAGGAGATACGCAGTATTTT.